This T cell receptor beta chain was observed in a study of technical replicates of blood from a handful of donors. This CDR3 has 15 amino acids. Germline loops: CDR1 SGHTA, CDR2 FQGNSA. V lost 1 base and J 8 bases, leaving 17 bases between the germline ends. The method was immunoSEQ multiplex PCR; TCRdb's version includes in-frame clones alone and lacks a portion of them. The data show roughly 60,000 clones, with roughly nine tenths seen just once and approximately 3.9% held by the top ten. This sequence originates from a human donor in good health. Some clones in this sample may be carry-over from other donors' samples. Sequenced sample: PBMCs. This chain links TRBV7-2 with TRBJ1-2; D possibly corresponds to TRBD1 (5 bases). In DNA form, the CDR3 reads TGTGCCAGCAGCTTAGACCCAGGGCCCTTGGGCGGCTACACCTTC. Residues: CASSLDPGPLGGYTF.